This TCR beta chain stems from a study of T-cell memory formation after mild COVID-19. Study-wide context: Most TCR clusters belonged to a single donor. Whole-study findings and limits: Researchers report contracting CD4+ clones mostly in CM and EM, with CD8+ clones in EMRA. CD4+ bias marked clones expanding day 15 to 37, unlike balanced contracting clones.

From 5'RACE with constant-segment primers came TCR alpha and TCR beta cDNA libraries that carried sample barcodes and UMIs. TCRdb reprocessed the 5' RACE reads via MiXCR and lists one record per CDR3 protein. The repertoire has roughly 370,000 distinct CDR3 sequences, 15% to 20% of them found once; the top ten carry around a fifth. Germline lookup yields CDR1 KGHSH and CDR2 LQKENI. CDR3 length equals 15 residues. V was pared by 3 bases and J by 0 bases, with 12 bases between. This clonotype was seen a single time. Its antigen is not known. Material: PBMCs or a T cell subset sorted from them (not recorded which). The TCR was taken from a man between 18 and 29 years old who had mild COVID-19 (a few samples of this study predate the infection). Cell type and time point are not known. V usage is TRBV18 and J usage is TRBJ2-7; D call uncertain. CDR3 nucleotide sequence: TGTGCCAGCTCACCGATGAGCAGGAGCTCCTACGAGCAGTACTTC. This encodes CASSPMSRSSYEQYF.